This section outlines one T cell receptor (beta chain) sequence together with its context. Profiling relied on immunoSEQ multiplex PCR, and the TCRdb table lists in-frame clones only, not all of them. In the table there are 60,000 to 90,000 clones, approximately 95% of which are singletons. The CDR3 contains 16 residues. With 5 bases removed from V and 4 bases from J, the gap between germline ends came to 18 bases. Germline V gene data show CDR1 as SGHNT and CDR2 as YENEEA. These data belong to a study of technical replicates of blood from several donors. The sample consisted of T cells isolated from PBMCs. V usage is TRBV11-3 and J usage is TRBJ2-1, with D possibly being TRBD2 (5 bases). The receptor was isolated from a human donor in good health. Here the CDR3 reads CASSRLAVRGYNEQFF. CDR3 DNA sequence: TGTGCCAGCAGCCGTCTCGCTGTTAGAGGGTACAATGAGCAGTTCTTC.